This TCR beta chain was identified in a study of blood T cell repertoires in COVID-19. Categorization into cohorts depended on clinical history that participants reported. Trimming stripped 0 bases from V and 1 base from J, with 14 bases between. The CDR3 is 17 amino acids. CDR1 is SGHAT, CDR2 FQNNGV, per germline. TCRdb's copy holds only in-frame clones and misses some; the assay was immunoSEQ multiplex PCR. The data hold over 200,000 clones, with roughly 86% observed a single time. The sequenced sample consisted of PBMCs or T cells enriched from blood (not recorded which). V gene TRBV11-2 combines with J gene TRBJ2-3; a weak D match, TRBD2 (6 bases). The TCR was taken from a woman in her 30s with acute COVID-19. CDR3 region: CASSLEVSSGGTDTQYF. CDR3 nucleotides: TGTGCCAGCAGCTTAGAAGTATCCTCGGGGGGCACAGATACGCAGTATTTT.